One TCR beta chain is described in this entry. The antigen is not known. The sample comes from a study of cytomegalovirus exposure and HLA in healthy donors. Study information: Genetic ancestry analysis placed approximately 80% of the roughly 400 donors that were genotyped in the Caucasian-associated cluster. Study-level results: The CMV antigen specificity of a few CMV-associated chains was confirmed through in vitro analysis. Some TCR beta chains (roughly 160 of them) were listed as cytomegalovirus-associated. The Asian-associated ancestry cluster reportedly had fewer N-insertions than the approximately 670-donor mean in a later analysis.

The study ran its PCR with 60 Vbeta and 13 Jbeta primers. Only in-frame clones appear in the TCRdb table, and some are missing; sequencing was by immunoSEQ multiplex PCR. This sample has about 76,000 clones, with more than 65% found just once. Germline values: CDR1 LNHNV, CDR2 YYDKDF (reference sequence). This CDR3 spans 19 amino acids. The trim removed 3 bases at V and 2 bases at J, leaving 8 bases unmatched. Input material: PBMCs. This clonotype was obtained from a male donor in good health and CMV-seropositive. The chain uses TRBV15 and TRBJ2-6; 12 bases fit TRBD1. In nucleotides, the CDR3 is TGTGCCACCAGCAGGACCAGGGGACAGGGGGCGGCTGGGGCCAACGTCCTGACTTTC. It codes for CATSRTRGQGAAGANVLTF.